These 20 T cell receptor beta chains were sequenced from one sample in a study of blood T cell repertoires in COVID-19. Here immunoSEQ multiplex PCR was the method, and the copy in TCRdb shows in-frame clones only, minus some. In the table there are about 59,000 clones, 90% of which are singletons. The sample consisted of peripheral blood. These receptors all stem from an elderly man with acute or convalescent COVID-19.

The chain has TRBV28 and TRBJ1-5; 7 positions agree with TRBD1. Germline V gene data show CDR1 as MDHEN and CDR2 as SYDVKM. The J segment lost 6 bases and the V segment lost 3 bases, leaving 11 bases of the junction unmatched. The CDR3 runs 16 residues. CDR3 amino acids: CASSFTGQVRIQPQHF. The CDR3 nucleotides are TGTGCCAGCAGTTTCACCGGACAGGTTCGTATTCAGCCCCAGCATTTT.

The chain links TRBV24-1 to TRBJ2-7; 11 bases agree with TRBD1. Germline assignment: CDR1 KGHDR and CDR2 SFDVKD. This CDR3 is 15 amino acids long. V lost 4 bases, J lost 4 bases, and 5 bases stayed unmatched. As DNA, the CDR3 is TGTGCCACCAGTGACTCCCGGGACAGGGGGTACGAGCAGTACTTC. It translates to CATSDSRDRGYEQYF.

This clone turned up a few times. This chain joins TRBV2 and TRBJ1-5; maybe TRBD1 (5 bases). In germline, CDR1 is SNHLY, CDR2 FYNNEI. The CDR3 contains 16 residues. Trimming removed 4 bases from V and 2 bases from J, with 15 bases in between. The DNA of the CDR3 is TGTGCCAGCAGTGGCCTGGACACTTTCGGCAATCAGCCCCAGCATTTT. It encodes CASSGLDTFGNQPQHF.

This chain connects TRBV5-1 to TRBJ2-5; 8 bases fit TRBD2. V dropped 4 bases and J dropped 6; count of bases not matched to a gene: 8. CDR1 is SGHRS and CDR2 is YFSETQ in the germline V gene. This CDR3 contains 14 residues. The CDR3 reads CASSTQTSAKTQYF. In DNA, the CDR3 is TGCGCCAGCAGCACCCAGACTAGCGCCAAGACCCAGTACTTC.

This rearrangement joins TRBV3-1 (or the pseudogene TRBV3-2) to TRBJ2-5, with a weak D call TRBD2 (6 bases). Deletions cut 0 bases from V and 4 bases from J, with 15 bases between. From germline, CDR1 is LGHDT and CDR2 YNNKEL (reference sequence). CDR3 length: 16 amino acids. The CDR3 DNA sequence: TGTGCCAGCAGCCAAGACACTAGCCGAATGGGAGAGACCCAGTACTTC. It is translated as CASSQDTSRMGETQYF.

This chain connects TRBV7-3 to TRBJ1-1; 7 bases fit TRBD1. Germline CDR1 SGHTA, CDR2 FQGTGA. The CDR3 loop spans 14 amino acids. V shed 5 bases and J 4 bases; nucleotides not matched to a gene: 7. CDR3 in amino acids: CASSLGGQSTEAFF. As DNA, the CDR3 is TGTGCCAGCAGCCTAGGGGGACAGTCCACTGAAGCTTTCTTT.

This clone appeared once. The J gene is TRBJ2-3, the V gene TRBV4-1; possibly TRBD1 for D (5 bases). The CDR3 sequence is 16 residues long. CDR1 is MGHRA and CDR2 is YSYEKL in the germline V gene. V lost 1 base to trimming and J lost 0 bases, with 11 bases between them. The CDR3: CASSQAVGASTDTQYF. For the CDR3, the DNA is TGCGCCAGCAGCCAAGCGGTAGGGGCTAGCACAGATACGCAGTATTTT.

The chain combines TRBV4-1 with TRBJ1-5, with unresolved D. CDR3 length equals 13 residues. Trimming stripped 4 bases from V and 5 bases from J, with 9 bases between. Germline CDR1 reads MGHRA; CDR2 reads YSYEKL. The CDR3 reads CASSPSRYQPQHF. The CDR3 DNA sequence: TGCGCCAGCAGCCCAAGTCGGTATCAGCCCCAGCATTTT.

The V gene is TRBV2, the J gene TRBJ1-1; a weak D match, TRBD1 (5 bases). The CDR3 extends over 16 amino acids. Germline V gene sequence: CDR1 SNHLY, CDR2 FYNNEI. V gave up 2 bases and J gave up 1 base, with 14 bases separating them. This chain's CDR3 is CASSERKGWSNTEAFF. The CDR3 nucleotides read TGTGCCAGCAGTGAAAGGAAGGGGTGGTCGAACACTGAAGCTTTCTTT.

V gene TRBV5-1 combines with J gene TRBJ2-2, with a tentative D call TRBD2 (5 bases). The CDR3 covers 16 residues. V lost 0 bases to trimming and J lost 0 bases, with 9 bases between them. Per the germline V gene, CDR1 is SGHRS and CDR2 is YFSETQ. DNA for the CDR3: TGCGCCAGCAGCTTGGAAGGGCGGGCGAACACCGGGGAGCTGTTTTTT. Protein product: CASSLEGRANTGELFF. Together with reference TRBV5-1 and TRBJ2-2, the CDR3 gives the full variable domain: KAGVTQTPRYLIKTRGQQVTLSCSPISGHRSVSWYQQTPGQGLQFLFEYFSETQRNKGNFPGRFSGRQFSNSRSEMNVSTLELGDSALYLCASSLEGRANTGELFFGEGSRLTVL.

The chain couples TRBV2 to TRBJ1-2; D gene ambiguous. This CDR3 spans 15 amino acids. Germline V lookup: CDR1 SNHLY, CDR2 FYNNEI. The V and J ends lost 7 bases and 3 bases respectively, with 18 bases between them. The CDR3 loop is CASTNKGVPDYGYTF. Written as DNA, the CDR3 is TGTGCCAGCACTAATAAGGGAGTACCGGACTATGGCTACACCTTC.

This chain uses TRBV2 with TRBJ2-4; 8 nucleotides align to TRBD1. CDR1 is SNHLY, CDR2 FYNNEI, per germline. CDR3 length equals 13 residues. The ends lost 7 bases at V and 3 bases at J; junction bases unmatched: 2. The CDR3 protein is CASTGQDKNIQYF. CDR3 DNA: TGTGCCAGCACGGGACAGGACAAAAACATTCAGTACTTC.

This clone was seen only once. The chain carries TRBV10-1 and TRBJ2-3; 9 bases map to TRBD2. The CDR3 runs to 13 residues. V dropped 4 bases and J dropped 5; count of bases not matched to a gene: 1. Germline CDR1 and CDR2: WNHNN and SYGVQD (reference sequence). Written as DNA, the CDR3 is TGCGCCAGCAGTGGAGCGGGGGGAGATACGCAGTATTTT. Residues: CASSGAGGDTQYF.

V and J are TRBV19 and TRBJ2-6, with D tentatively TRBD1 (5 bases). This CDR3 has 17 residues. Trimming left V 7 bases short and J 0 bases short, with 16 bases between. Germline values: CDR1 LNHDA, CDR2 SQIVND (reference sequence). The CDR3 sequence: CASNVAGLYSGANVLTF. CDR3 DNA: TGTGCCAGTAACGTGGCAGGGCTCTACTCTGGGGCCAACGTCCTGACTTTC.

This chain connects TRBV5-1 to TRBJ2-1, with 10 bases matching TRBD2. The junction had 5 bases not matched to a gene; V was cut back by 0 bases and J by 8 bases. Germline CDR1 and CDR2: SGHRS and YFSETQ. The CDR3 covers 15 residues. The CDR3 DNA follows: TGCGCCAGCAGCTTGGTAAGCGGGGGGGGCTATGAGCAGTTCTTC. Protein sequence: CASSLVSGGGYEQFF.

The chain recombines TRBV15 with TRBJ2-1; 8 nucleotides line up with TRBD1. The CDR3 extends over 16 amino acids. Germline V gene data show CDR1 as LNHNV and CDR2 as YYDKDF (reference sequence). Germline trimming cut 2 bases from V and 8 bases from J; bases unmatched to any gene: 11. CDR3 residues: CATSRRGQGKIDEQFF. CDR3 nucleotides: TGTGCCACCAGCAGAAGAGGACAGGGAAAAATAGATGAGCAGTTCTTC.

The CDR3 spells CASSPGTAGYEQYF. In DNA form, the CDR3 reads TGTGCCAGCAGCCCCGGGACAGCAGGCTACGAGCAGTACTTC. This sequence joins TRBV5-4 and TRBJ2-7; 7 positions match TRBD1. The CDR3 is 14 amino acids. Germline loops: CDR1 SGHNT, CDR2 YYREEE (reference sequence). After removal of 4 bases from V and 3 bases from J, the junction contained 7 bases not matched to a gene.

This clone was seen a single time. V is TRBV5-1 and J is TRBJ1-1; 8 bases agree with TRBD1. Looked up from germline, CDR1 is SGHRS and CDR2 is YFSETQ. Trimming at V came to 3 bases and at J to 1 base, leaving 2 bases not matched to a gene. The CDR3 is made up of 14 amino acids. Written as DNA, the CDR3 is TGCGCCAGCAGCTCGGGACAGGAGAACACTGAAGCTTTCTTT. It codes for CASSSGQENTEAFF.

For the CDR3, the DNA is TGCGCCAGCAGCTTGGCAGGGGACGCTGGCCAAGAGACCCAGTACTTC. It translates to CASSLAGDAGQETQYF. V and J are TRBV5-1 and TRBJ2-5; tentative D call: TRBD1 (6 bases). Trimming cost V 0 bases and J 1 base, with 13 bases left between them. This CDR3 contains 16 residues. CDR1 is SGHRS and CDR2 is YFSETQ in the germline V gene.

The rearrangement uses TRBV28 and TRBJ1-1; 8 nucleotides match TRBD1. Germline-derived CDR1 and CDR2 are MDHEN and SYDVKM. The CDR3 loop spans 13 amino acids. Trimming took 8 bases from V and 1 from J; bases not matched to a gene: 3. DNA for the CDR3: TGTGCCAGCGGGGACAGGTCGAACACTGAAGCTTTCTTT. This codes for CASGDRSNTEAFF.